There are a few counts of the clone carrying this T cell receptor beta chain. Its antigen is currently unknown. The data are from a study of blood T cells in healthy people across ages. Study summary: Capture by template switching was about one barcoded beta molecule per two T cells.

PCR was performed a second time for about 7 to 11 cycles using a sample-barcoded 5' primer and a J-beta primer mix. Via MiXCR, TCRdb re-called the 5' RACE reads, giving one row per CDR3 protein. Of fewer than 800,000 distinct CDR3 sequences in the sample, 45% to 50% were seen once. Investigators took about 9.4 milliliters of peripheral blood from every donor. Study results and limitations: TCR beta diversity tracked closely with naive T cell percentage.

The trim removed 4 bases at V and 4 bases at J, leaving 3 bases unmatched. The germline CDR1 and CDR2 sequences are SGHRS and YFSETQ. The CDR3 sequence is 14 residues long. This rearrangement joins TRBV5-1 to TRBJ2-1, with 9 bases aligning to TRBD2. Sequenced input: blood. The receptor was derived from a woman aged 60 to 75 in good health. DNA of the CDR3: TGCGCCAGCAGCCCAGCGGGAGGTTACAATGAGCAGTTCTTC. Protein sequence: CASSPAGGYNEQFF.